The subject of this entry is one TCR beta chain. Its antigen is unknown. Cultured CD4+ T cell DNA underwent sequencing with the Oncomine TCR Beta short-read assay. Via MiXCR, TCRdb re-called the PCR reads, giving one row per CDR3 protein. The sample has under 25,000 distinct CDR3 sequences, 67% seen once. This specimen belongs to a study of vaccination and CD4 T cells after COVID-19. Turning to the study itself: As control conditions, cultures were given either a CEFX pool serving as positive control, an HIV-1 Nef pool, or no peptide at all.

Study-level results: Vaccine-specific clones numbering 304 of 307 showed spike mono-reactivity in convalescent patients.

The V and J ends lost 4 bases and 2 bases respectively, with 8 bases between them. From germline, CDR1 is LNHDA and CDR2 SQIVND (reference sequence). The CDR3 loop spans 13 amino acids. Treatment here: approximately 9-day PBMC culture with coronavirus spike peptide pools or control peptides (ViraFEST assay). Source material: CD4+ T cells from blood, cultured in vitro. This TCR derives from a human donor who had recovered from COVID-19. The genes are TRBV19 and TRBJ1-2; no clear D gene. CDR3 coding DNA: TGTGCCAGTAGTACAGGATCCAACTATGGCTACACCTTC. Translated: CASSTGSNYGYTF.